This T cell receptor beta chain stems from a study of T cells in Graves' hyperthyroidism and ophthalmopathy. Study results and limitations: The model's output predicted ophthalmopathy at a median of around 6.9 months prior to onset. Stable hyperthyroidism was separated from ophthalmopathy by a model based on 13 V-J features.

As for this clonotype: What it binds is not known.

No ophthalmopathy progression within 18 months constituted stable Graves' hyperthyroidism. Diagnoses used clinical symptoms, serum thyroxine and TRAb, thyroid ultrasound and orbital computed tomography. Trimming removed 7 bases from V and 0 bases from J; junction bases left unmatched: 7. This CDR3 contains 17 residues. The germline CDR1 and CDR2 sequences are SNHLY and FYNNEI. Amplified regions were TCR beta CDR3 sequences from RNA transcripts. First-round RT-PCR with HTBI primers amplified the TCR CDR3 region. TCRdb passed the multiplex PCR reads through MiXCR, listing each CDR3 protein once. This sample has approximately 410,000 distinct CDR3 sequences, with 12% to 15% found just once.

This receptor was taken from a woman younger than 30 with Graves' hyperthyroidism. Sequences were obtained from blood. The chain recombines TRBV2 with TRBJ2-2; TRBD2 aligns across 11 bases. The DNA of the CDR3 is TGTGCCAGCACGGGGCTAGCGGGAGGATCGAACACCGGGGAGCTGTTTTTT. Translated, it gives CASTGLAGGSNTGELFF.